Following are 27 T cell receptor beta chains from one sample sequenced in a study of cytomegalovirus exposure and HLA in healthy donors. Both 60 Vbeta primers and 13 Jbeta primers went into the PCR. Produced via immunoSEQ multiplex PCR; TCRdb's table is partial and in-frame only. The sample shows about 180,000 clones, about three quarters of them seen only once. The sample taken for sequencing was PBMCs. These receptors were collected from a man between 35 and 55 years old in good health and CMV-seronegative.

J is TRBJ2-1 and V is TRBV6-1, with TRBD1 matching over 7 bases. The CDR3 consists of 14 residues. J lost 9 bases, V lost 1 base, and 6 bases had no gene match. Looked up from germline, CDR1 is MNHNS and CDR2 is SASEGT. The CDR3 DNA is TGTGCCAGCAGTGAAGGGACAGGTAGGCTTGAGCAGTTCTTC. It specifies CASSEGTGRLEQFF.

The table lists this clone with a count of one. This chain connects TRBV9 to TRBJ2-5, with 9 positions matching TRBD2. The J segment lost 5 bases and the V segment lost 2 bases, leaving 4 bases of the junction unmatched. Germline CDR1 reads SGDLS; CDR2 reads YYNGEE. This CDR3 is 14 amino acids long. The CDR3 DNA sequence: TGTGCCAGCAGCGTCCTAGCGGGGTCTGAGACCCAGTACTTC. This codes for CASSVLAGSETQYF.

The J gene is TRBJ2-2, the V gene TRBV4-3, with 9 bases aligning to TRBD2. Germline V lookup: CDR1 LGHNA, CDR2 YSLEER. The CDR3 contains 15 residues. J lost 7 bases, V lost 2 bases, and 5 bases had no gene match. CDR3 DNA sequence: TGCGCCAGCAGCCAAAATAGCGGGAGATTCGGGGAGCTGTTTTTT. Protein sequence: CASSQNSGRFGELFF.

Concerning this clone: The DNA is left out, because the CDR3 cannot be placed on it with certainty; the CDR3 is given as TCRdb lists it. V is TRBV27 and J is TRBJ2-7; TRBD1 was called by the table and not checked on the DNA. The germline CDR1 and CDR2 sequences are MNHEY and SMNVEV (reference sequence). The CDR3 length is 13 residues, termini included. The CDR3 spells CASSLFGPGEQYF.

The genes are TRBV7-7 and TRBJ1-6, with 7 bases aligning to TRBD1. Trimming took 7 bases from V and 9 from J; bases not matched to a gene: 9. CDR3 length: 14 residues. CDR1 is SSHAT and CDR2 is FNYEAQ in the germline V gene (reference sequence). DNA for the CDR3: TGTGCCAGCATCCCAAGGGGGCGGGGTTCACCCCTCCACTTT. Protein sequence: CASIPRGRGSPLHF.

V and J are TRBV6-1 and TRBJ2-2; D not certain. Between the trimmed V and J ends, which lost 6 bases and 4 bases, there was a span of 9 bases. CDR1 and CDR2 (germline): MNHNS, SASEGT. This CDR3 has 13 residues. The CDR3 coding sequence is TGTGCCAGCAGAAAACAGAGCACCGGGGAGCTGTTTTTT. Protein product: CASRKQSTGELFF.

The rearrangement links TRBV6-5 to TRBJ1-1; D perhaps matches TRBD1 (6 bases). Germline values: CDR1 MNHEY, CDR2 SVGAGI. The CDR3 sequence is 14 residues long. V was shortened by 2 bases and J by 1 base, with 8 bases between the two germline ends. The chain's CDR3 is CASSYGGANTEAFF. The DNA for the CDR3 is TGTGCCAGCAGTTACGGGGGGGCGAACACTGAAGCTTTCTTT.

The rearrangement uses TRBV4-1 and TRBJ1-5, with unresolved D. This CDR3 is built from 15 residues. From germline, CDR1 is MGHRA and CDR2 YSYEKL. Trimming took 0 bases from V and 4 from J, leaving 10 bases between them. The CDR3 region has the DNA TGCGCCAGCAGCCAAGAAGGACTGGGGAATCAGCCCCAGCATTTT. It encodes CASSQEGLGNQPQHF.

The V and J genes are TRBV9 and TRBJ2-3; D is unresolved. CDR3 length equals 14 residues. The germline CDR1 and CDR2 sequences are SGDLS and YYNGEE. V lost 2 bases and J lost 6, with 13 bases in between. Here the CDR3 reads CASSVSLAGDTQYF. The CDR3 nucleotides are TGTGCCAGCAGCGTTAGCCTGGCCGGGGATACGCAGTATTTT.

The CDR3 spells CASSRLAGGETQYF. DNA for the CDR3: TGTGCCAGCAGCAGACTAGCGGGGGGAGAGACCCAGTACTTC. The chain is built from TRBV2 and TRBJ2-5; 13 bases fit TRBD2. J was trimmed by 4 bases and V by 6 bases; bases with no gene match: 2. The CDR3 loop spans 14 amino acids. Germline V gene lookup returns CDR1 SNHLY and CDR2 FYNNEI.

This chain links TRBV2 with TRBJ1-2; D is unresolved. The CDR3 contains 15 residues. Germline V gene lookup returns CDR1 SNHLY and CDR2 FYNNEI. The ends were cut back, 5 bases at V and 8 bases at J, with 21 bases in the middle. The CDR3 protein is CASSLQVQAPGGYTF. CDR3 coding DNA: TGTGCCAGCAGTCTTCAGGTCCAGGCCCCAGGAGGCTACACCTTC.

The CDR3 sequence is CASSYASQGRGNTIYF. Written as DNA, the CDR3 is TGTGCCAGCAGTTACGCTTCACAGGGCCGAGGAAACACCATATATTTT. The chain has TRBV6-5 and TRBJ1-3; the D gene is possibly TRBD1 (6 bases). Trimming left V 2 bases short and J 4 bases short, with 15 bases between. The CDR3 is made up of 16 amino acids. Per the germline V gene, CDR1 is MNHEY and CDR2 is SVGAGI.

CDR3 nucleotide sequence: TGTGCCTGGGACAGGGGGCTTGGCTACACCTTC. As protein: CAWDRGLGYTF. V usage is TRBV30 and J usage is TRBJ1-2; 10 bases agree with TRBD1. The germline CDR1 and CDR2 sequences are GTSNPN and SVGIG (reference sequence). The CDR3 totals 11 residues. Unmatched junction bases numbered 1, after V lost 5 bases and J lost 7 bases.

The J gene is TRBJ2-7, the V gene TRBV7-9, with D possibly being TRBD1 (6 bases). This CDR3 is built from 16 residues. Trimming shortened V by 5 bases and J by 6 bases, and 23 bases separated the two germline ends. Germline CDR1 SEHNR, CDR2 FQNEAQ (reference sequence). CDR3 sequence (DNA): TGTGCCAGCAGCCCGAACTCCGGGACACACGCCACCGAGCAGTACTTC. Protein sequence: CASSPNSGTHATEQYF. The variable domain in full, completed from reference TRBV7-9 and TRBJ2-7, reads DTGVSQNPRHKITKRGQNVTFRCDPISEHNRLYWYRQTLGQGPEFLTYFQNEAQLEKSRLLSDRFSAERPKGSFSTLEIQRTEQGDSAMYLCASSPNSGTHATEQYFGPGTRLTVT.

The chain carries TRBV19 and TRBJ1-2; D is unclear. Trimming cost V 7 bases and J 5 bases, with 14 bases left between them. The CDR3 has 13 residues. The germline V gene encodes CDR1 LNHDA and CDR2 SQIVND (reference sequence). The DNA for the CDR3 is TGTGCCAGTAAAATCGCGGAGAGGTATGGCTACACCTTC. Residues: CASKIAERYGYTF.

V usage is TRBV5-1 and J usage is TRBJ1-3; 7 bases line up with TRBD1. Unmatched junction bases numbered 10, after V lost 4 bases and J lost 0 bases. The germline gives CDR1 SGHRS, CDR2 YFSETQ. The CDR3 runs to 17 residues. Written as DNA, the CDR3 is TGCGCCAGCAGCAGAAGGACAGGACAGCTCTCTGGAAACACCATATATTTT. Encoded protein: CASSRRTGQLSGNTIYF.

J is TRBJ1-3 and V is TRBV7-6, with D hard to call. The CDR3 totals 16 residues. Germline V CDR1 and CDR2: SGHVS, FNYEAQ. Trimming cost V 1 base and J 0 bases, with 10 bases left between them. CDR3 protein: CASSLGGKNSGNTIYF. CDR3 DNA: TGTGCCAGCAGCTTAGGAGGAAAAAACTCTGGAAACACCATATATTTT.

The genes are TRBV19 and TRBJ2-1; the match to TRBD2 covers 7 bases. Trimming cost V 3 bases and J 9 bases; bases outside gene matches: 11. The CDR3 is 15 residues long. The germline gives CDR1 LNHDA, CDR2 SQIVND (reference sequence). The CDR3 DNA follows: TGTGCCAGTAGTATCTCCGGGGGGAGGGCCACTGAGCAGTTCTTC. Its translation: CASSISGGRATEQFF.

The chain joins TRBV27 to TRBJ1-3; TRBD1 is a possible D gene (6 bases). Germline V gene data show CDR1 as MNHEY and CDR2 as SMNVEV (reference sequence). V lost 3 bases to trimming and J lost 0 bases, with 9 bases between them. This CDR3 is built from 15 residues. For the CDR3, the DNA is TGTGCCAGCAGTTTGGACAGACACTCTGGAAACACCATATATTTT. Translated, it gives CASSLDRHSGNTIYF.

This clone was observed a handful of times. DNA of the CDR3: TGCGCCAGCAGACAGGATGCGCGGTCCCCCGAAGCTTTCTTT. Protein: CASRQDARSPEAFF. This sequence joins TRBV5-1 and TRBJ1-1, with a possible D match to TRBD1 (5 bases). The CDR3 runs 14 residues. Germline loops: CDR1 SGHRS, CDR2 YFSETQ. V shed 5 bases and J shed 8 bases, with 19 bases lying between them.

A few counts support this clone. The chain combines TRBV2 with TRBJ2-5, with a weak D call TRBD2 (5 bases). V was pared by 6 bases and J by 2 bases, with 10 bases between. Germline values: CDR1 SNHLY, CDR2 FYNNEI. CDR3 length equals 13 residues. The CDR3, as DNA: TGTGCCAGCAGGTTGGACTCGCAAGAGACCCAGTACTTC. It specifies CASRLDSQETQYF.

The rearrangement links TRBV29-1 to TRBJ2-5, with no clear D. The J call is uncertain, as TRBJ2-7 better fits the DNA end. The CDR3 has 13 residues. Germline CDR1 SQVTM, CDR2 ANQGSEA. The CDR3 is CSVSKRSSYEQYF. The CDR3 DNA sequence: TGCAGCGTTTCCAAACGGAGTTCCTACGAGCAGTACTTC.

V gene TRBV6-5 combines with J gene TRBJ1-4; D gene ambiguous. The CDR3 covers 13 residues. Germline V gene sequence: CDR1 MNHEY, CDR2 SVGAGI. Trimming left V 6 bases short and J 8 bases short, with 13 bases between. CDR3 sequence: CASRVRVGEKLFF. The CDR3 DNA reads as TGTGCCAGCAGAGTACGGGTAGGAGAAAAACTGTTTTTT.

The chain recombines TRBV18 with TRBJ2-1, with D possibly matching TRBD2 (5 bases). Germline CDR1 KGHSH, CDR2 LQKENI. V was cut by 3 bases and J by 8 bases, with 17 bases left in between. The CDR3 consists of 15 residues. The CDR3 loop is CASSPYSRSGDEQFF. Here the CDR3 DNA reads TGTGCCAGCTCACCTTACTCAAGGAGCGGCGATGAGCAGTTCTTC.

The J gene is TRBJ2-2, the V gene TRBV18; D remains unclear. The length of the CDR3 is 13 residues. Per the germline V gene, CDR1 is KGHSH and CDR2 is LQKENI. V lost 3 bases and J 8 bases, leaving 10 bases between the germline ends. CDR3 residues: CASSPVRVGELFF. CDR3 sequence (DNA): TGTGCCAGCTCACCCGTCCGCGTTGGGGAGCTGTTTTTT.

V gene TRBV5-6 combines with J gene TRBJ1-1; 7 nucleotides match TRBD1. J lost 0 bases, V lost 6 bases, and 11 bases had no gene match. Germline V gene data show CDR1 as SGHDT and CDR2 as YYEEEE. This CDR3 has 16 residues. CDR3 sequence reads: CASTLWDSGMNTEAFF. CDR3 bases: TGTGCCAGCACCCTATGGGACAGCGGTATGAACACTGAAGCTTTCTTT. The whole variable domain, filled in from reference TRBV5-6 and TRBJ1-1, reads DAGVTQSPTHLIKTRGQQVTLRCSPKSGHDTVSWYQQALGQGPQFIFQYYEEEERQRGNFPDRFSGHQFPNYSSELNVNALLLGDSALYLCASTLWDSGMNTEAFFGQGTRLTVV.

The rearrangement links TRBV11-3 to TRBJ1-1, with a possible D match to TRBD1 (6 bases). Germline V gene sequence: CDR1 SGHNT, CDR2 YENEEA. The CDR3 is made up of 15 amino acids. Trimming removed 5 bases at V and 3 bases at J, with 16 bases between. The CDR3 protein is CASSAYREGDTEAFF. The CDR3 DNA is TGTGCCAGCAGCGCCTACAGGGAAGGGGACACTGAAGCTTTCTTT.